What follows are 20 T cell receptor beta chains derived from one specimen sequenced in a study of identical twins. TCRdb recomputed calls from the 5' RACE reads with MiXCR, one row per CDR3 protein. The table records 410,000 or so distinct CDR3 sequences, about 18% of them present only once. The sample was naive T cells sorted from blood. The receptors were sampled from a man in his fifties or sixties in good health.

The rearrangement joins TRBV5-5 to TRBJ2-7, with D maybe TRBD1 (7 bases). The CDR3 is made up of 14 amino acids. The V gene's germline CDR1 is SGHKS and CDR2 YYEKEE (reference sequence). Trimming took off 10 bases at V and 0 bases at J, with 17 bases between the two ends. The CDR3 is CASQGGWTSYEQYF. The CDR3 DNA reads TGTGCCTCCCAGGGGGGTTGGACCTCCTACGAGCAGTACTTC. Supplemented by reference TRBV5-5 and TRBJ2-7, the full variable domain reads DAGVTQSPTHLIKTRGQQVTLRCSPISGHKSVSWYQQVLGQGPQFIFQYYEKEERGRGNFPDRFSARQFPNYSSELNVNALLLGDSALYLCASQGGWTSYEQYFGPGTRLTVT.

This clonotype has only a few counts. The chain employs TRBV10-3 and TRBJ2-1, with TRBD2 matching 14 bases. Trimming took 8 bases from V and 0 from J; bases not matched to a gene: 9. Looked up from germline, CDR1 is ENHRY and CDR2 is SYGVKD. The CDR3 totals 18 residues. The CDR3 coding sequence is TGTGCCATCGCCGGACTAGCGGGAGGTCCAAGCTCCTACAATGAGCAGTTCTTC. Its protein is CAIAGLAGGPSSYNEQFF.

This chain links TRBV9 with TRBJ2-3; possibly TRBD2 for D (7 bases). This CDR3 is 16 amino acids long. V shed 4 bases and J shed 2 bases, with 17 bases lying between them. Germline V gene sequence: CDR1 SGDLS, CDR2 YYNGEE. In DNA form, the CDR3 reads TGTGCCAGCAGCAAAGGGGGGGCGATGACCACAGATACGCAGTATTTT. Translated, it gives CASSKGGAMTTDTQYF.

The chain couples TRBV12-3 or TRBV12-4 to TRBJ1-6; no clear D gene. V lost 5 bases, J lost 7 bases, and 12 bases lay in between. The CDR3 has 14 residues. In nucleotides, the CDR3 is TGTGCCAGCAGTCGAGGACTGGGAAATTCACCCCTCCACTTT. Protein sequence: CASSRGLGNSPLHF.

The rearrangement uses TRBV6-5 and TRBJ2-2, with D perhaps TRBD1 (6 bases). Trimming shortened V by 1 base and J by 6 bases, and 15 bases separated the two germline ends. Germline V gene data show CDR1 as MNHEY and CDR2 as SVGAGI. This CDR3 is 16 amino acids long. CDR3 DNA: TGTGCCAGCAGTTACTTTCCTACAGGGTCGTCCGGGGAGCTGTTTTTT. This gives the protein CASSYFPTGSSGELFF.

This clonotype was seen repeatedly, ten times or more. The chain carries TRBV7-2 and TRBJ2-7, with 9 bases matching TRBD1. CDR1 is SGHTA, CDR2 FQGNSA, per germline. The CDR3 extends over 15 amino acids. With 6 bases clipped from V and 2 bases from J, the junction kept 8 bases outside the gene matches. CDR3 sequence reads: CASSSDRGETYEQYF. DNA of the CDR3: TGTGCCAGCAGTTCAGACAGGGGGGAAACCTACGAGCAGTACTTC.

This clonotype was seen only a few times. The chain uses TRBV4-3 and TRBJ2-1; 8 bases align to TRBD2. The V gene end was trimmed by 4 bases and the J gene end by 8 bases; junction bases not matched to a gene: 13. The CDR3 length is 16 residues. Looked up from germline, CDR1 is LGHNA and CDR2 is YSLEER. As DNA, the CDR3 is TGCGCCAGCAGCCTGAAGCTAGCGGGCGGAGGGGATGAGCAGTTCTTC. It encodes CASSLKLAGGGDEQFF.

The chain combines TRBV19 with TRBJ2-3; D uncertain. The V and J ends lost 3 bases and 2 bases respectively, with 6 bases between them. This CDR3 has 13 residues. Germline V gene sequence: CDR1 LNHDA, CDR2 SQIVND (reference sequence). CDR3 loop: CASSITTTDTQYF. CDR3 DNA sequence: TGTGCCAGTAGTATCACTACCACAGATACGCAGTATTTT.

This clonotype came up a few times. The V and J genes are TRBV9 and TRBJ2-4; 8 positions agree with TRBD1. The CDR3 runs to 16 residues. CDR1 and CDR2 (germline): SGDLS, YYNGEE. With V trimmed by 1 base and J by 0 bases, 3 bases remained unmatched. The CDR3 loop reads CASSVRDRIAKNIQYF. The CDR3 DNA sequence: TGTGCCAGCAGCGTAAGGGACAGGATAGCCAAAAACATTCAGTACTTC. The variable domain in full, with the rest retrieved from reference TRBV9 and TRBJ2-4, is DSGVTQTPKHLITATGQRVTLRCSPRSGDLSVYWYQQSLDQGLQFLIQYYNGEERAKGNILERFSAQQFPDLHSELNLSSLELGDSALYFCASSVRDRIAKNIQYFGAGTRLSVL.

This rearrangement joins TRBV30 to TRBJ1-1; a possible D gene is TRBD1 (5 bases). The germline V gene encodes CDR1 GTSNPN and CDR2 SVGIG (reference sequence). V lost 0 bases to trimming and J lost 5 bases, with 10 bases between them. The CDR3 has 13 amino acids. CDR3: CAWSVHWGTEAFF. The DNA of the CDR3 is TGTGCCTGGAGTGTACACTGGGGGACTGAAGCTTTCTTT.

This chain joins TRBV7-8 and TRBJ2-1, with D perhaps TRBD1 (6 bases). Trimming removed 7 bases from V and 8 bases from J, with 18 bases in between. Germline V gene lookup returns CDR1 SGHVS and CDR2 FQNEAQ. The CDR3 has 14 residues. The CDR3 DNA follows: TGTGCCAGCAAGAGGGGGACGGGCCGGGATGAGCAGTTCTTC. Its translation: CASKRGTGRDEQFF.

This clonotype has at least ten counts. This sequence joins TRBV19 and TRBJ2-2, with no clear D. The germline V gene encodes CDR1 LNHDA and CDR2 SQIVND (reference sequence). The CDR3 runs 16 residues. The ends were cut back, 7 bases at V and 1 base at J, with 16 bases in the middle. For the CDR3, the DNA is TGTGCCAGTACCCGACGGCTGGAGTGGAACACCGGGGAGCTGTTTTTT. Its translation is CASTRRLEWNTGELFF. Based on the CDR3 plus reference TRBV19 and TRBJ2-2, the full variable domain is DGGITQSPKYLFRKEGQNVTLSCEQNLNHDAMYWYRQDPGQGLRLIYYSQIVNDFQKGDIAEGYSVSREKKESFPLTVTSAQKNPTAFYLCASTRRLEWNTGELFFGEGSRLTVL.

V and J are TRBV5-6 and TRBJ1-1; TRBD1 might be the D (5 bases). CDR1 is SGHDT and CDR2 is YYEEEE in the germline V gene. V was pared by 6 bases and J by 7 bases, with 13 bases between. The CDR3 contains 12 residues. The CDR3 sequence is CASTNWGSEAFF. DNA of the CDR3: TGTGCCAGCACCAATTGGGGGAGTGAAGCTTTCTTT.

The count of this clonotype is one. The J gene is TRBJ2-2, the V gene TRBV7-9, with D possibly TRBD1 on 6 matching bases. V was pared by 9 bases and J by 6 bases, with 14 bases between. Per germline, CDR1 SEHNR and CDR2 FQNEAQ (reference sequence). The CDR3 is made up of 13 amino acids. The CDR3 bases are TGTGCCAGTACGGACAGTGGCGCCGGGGAGCTGTTTTTT. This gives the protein CASTDSGAGELFF.

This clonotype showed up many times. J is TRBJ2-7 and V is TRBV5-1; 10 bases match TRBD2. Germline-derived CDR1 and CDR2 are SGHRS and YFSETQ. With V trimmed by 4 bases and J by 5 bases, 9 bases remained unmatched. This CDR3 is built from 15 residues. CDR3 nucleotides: TGCGCCAGCAGCCCCTATACTAGCGGGGTACACGAGCAGTACTTC. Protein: CASSPYTSGVHEQYF. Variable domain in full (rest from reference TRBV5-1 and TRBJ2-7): KAGVTQTPRYLIKTRGQQVTLSCSPISGHRSVSWYQQTPGQGLQFLFEYFSETQRNKGNFPGRFSGRQFSNSRSEMNVSTLELGDSALYLCASSPYTSGVHEQYFGPGTRLTVT.

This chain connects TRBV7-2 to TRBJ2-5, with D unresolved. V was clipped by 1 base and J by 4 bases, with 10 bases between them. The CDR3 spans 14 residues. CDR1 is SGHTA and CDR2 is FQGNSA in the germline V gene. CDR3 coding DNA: TGTGCCAGCAGCTTAGGCAGTCCGGGAGAGACCCAGTACTTC. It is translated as CASSLGSPGETQYF.

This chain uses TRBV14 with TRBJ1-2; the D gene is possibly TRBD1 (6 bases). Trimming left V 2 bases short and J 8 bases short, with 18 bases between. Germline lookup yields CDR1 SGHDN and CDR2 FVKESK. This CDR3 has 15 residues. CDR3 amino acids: CASSQQLQGQGGYTF. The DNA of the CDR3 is TGTGCCAGCAGCCAACAACTGCAGGGACAAGGCGGCTACACCTTC.

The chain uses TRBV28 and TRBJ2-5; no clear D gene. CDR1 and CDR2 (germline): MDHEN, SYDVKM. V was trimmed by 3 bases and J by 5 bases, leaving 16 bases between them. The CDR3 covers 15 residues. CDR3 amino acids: CASSFSQLSRETQYF. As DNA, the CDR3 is TGTGCCAGCAGTTTCTCCCAACTCTCTAGGGAGACCCAGTACTTC.

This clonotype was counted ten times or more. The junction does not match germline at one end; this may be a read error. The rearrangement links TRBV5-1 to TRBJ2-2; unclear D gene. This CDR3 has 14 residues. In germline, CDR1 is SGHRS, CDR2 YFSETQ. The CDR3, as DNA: TGTGCCAGCAGCTTGGGCGGAAACACCGGGGAGCTGTTTTTT. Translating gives CASSLGGNTGELFF.

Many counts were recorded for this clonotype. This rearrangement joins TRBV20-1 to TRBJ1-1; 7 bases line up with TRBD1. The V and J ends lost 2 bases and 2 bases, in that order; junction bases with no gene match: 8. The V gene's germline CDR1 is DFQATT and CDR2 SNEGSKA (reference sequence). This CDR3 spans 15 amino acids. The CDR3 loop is CSARRTGRPNTEAFF. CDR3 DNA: TGCAGTGCTAGAAGGACAGGCCGCCCCAACACTGAAGCTTTCTTT.